Described below is a single TCR beta chain sequence and its context. Its antigen is undetermined. CDR1 SQVTM and CDR2 ANQGSEA come from the germline V gene. The CDR3 is made up of 13 amino acids. Trimming stripped 4 bases from V and 4 bases from J, with 13 bases between. The entry originates in a study of blood T cells in healthy people across ages. Study results and caveats: There were more naive CD4+ cells and higher diversity in long-lived donors than in aged donors.

The authors ran a second PCR of roughly 6 to 11 cycles using a sample-barcoded 5' primer and a J-beta primer mix. MiXCR, run by TCRdb on the 5' RACE reads, gives a single entry per CDR3 protein. The table has about 650,000 distinct CDR3 sequences, around 32% seen once. Material: blood. The chain combines TRBV29-1 with TRBJ1-1; weak D call: TRBD1 (5 bases). The clonotype was recovered from a woman older than 75 in good health. The CDR3 protein is CSVVRGRGTEAFF. The DNA of the CDR3 is TGCAGCGTTGTTCGGGGACGGGGCACTGAAGCTTTCTTT. Full variable domain (missing parts from reference TRBV29-1 and TRBJ1-1): SAVISQKPSRDICQRGTSLTIQCQVDSQVTMMFWYRQQPGQSLTLIATANQGSEATYESGFVIDKFPISRPNLTFSTLTVSNMSPEDSSIYLCSVVRGRGTEAFFGQGTRLTVV.